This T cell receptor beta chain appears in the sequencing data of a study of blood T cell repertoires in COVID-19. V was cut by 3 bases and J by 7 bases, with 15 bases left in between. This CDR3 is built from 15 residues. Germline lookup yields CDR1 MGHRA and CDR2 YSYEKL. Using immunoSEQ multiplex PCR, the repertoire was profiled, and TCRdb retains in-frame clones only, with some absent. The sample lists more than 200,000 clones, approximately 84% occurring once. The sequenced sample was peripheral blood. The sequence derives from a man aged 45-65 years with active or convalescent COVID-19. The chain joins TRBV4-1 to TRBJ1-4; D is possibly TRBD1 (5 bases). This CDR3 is CASSQFQGLSEKLFF. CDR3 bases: TGCGCCAGCAGCCAGTTTCAGGGTTTGAGTGAAAAACTGTTTTTT.